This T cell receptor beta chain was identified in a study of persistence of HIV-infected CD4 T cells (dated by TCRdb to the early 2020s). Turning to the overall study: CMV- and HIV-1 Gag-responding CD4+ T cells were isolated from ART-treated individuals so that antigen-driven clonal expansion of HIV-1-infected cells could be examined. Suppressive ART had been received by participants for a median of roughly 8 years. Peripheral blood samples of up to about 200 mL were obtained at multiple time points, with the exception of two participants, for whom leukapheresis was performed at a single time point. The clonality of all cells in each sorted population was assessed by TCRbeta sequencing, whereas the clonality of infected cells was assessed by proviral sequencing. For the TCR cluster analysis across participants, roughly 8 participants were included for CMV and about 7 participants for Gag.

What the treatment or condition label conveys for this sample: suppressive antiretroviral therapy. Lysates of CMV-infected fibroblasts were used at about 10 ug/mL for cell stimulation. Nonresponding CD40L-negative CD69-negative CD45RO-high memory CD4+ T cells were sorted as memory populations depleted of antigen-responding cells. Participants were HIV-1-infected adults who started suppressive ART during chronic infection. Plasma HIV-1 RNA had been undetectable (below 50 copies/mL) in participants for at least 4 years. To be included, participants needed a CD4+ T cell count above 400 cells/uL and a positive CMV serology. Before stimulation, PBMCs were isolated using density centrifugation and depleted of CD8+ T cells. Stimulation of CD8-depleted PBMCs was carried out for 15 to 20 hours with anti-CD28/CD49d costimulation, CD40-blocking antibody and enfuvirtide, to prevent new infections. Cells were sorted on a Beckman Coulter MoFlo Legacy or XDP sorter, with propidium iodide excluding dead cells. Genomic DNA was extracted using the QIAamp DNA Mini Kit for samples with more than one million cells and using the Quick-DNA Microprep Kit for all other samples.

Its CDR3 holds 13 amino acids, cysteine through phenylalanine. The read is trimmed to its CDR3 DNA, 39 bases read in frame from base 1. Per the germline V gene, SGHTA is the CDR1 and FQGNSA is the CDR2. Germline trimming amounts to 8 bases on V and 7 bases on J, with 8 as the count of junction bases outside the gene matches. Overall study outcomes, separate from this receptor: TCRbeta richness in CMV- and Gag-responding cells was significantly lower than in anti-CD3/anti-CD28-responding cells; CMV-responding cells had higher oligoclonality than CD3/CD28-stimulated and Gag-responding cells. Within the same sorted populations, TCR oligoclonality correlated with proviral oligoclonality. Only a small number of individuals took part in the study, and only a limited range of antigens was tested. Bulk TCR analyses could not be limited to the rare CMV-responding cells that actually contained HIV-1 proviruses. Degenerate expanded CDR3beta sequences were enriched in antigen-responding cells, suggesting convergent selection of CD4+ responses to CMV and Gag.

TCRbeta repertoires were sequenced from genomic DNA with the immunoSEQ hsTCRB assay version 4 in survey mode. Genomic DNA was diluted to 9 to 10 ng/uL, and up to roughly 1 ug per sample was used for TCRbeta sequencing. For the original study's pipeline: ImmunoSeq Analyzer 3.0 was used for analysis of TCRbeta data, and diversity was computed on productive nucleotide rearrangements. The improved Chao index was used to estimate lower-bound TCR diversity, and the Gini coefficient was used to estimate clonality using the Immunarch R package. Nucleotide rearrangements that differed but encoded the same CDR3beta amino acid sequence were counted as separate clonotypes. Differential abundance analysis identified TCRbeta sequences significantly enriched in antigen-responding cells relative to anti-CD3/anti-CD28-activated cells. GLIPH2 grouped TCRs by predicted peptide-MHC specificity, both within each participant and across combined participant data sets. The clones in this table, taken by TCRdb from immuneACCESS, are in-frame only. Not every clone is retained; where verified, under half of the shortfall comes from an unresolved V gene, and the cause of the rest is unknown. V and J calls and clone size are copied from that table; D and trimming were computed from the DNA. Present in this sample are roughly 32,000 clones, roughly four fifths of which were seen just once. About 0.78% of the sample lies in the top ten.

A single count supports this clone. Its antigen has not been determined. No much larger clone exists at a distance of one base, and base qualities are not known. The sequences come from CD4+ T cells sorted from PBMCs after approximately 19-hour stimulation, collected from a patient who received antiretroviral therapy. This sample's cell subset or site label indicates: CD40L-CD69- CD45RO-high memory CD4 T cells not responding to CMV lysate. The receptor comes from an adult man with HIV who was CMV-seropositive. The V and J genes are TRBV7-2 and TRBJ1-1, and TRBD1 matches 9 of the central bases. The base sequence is TGTGCCAGCGCCGAGGACAGGGGATTTGAAGCTTTCTTT. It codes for CASAEDRGFEAFF.